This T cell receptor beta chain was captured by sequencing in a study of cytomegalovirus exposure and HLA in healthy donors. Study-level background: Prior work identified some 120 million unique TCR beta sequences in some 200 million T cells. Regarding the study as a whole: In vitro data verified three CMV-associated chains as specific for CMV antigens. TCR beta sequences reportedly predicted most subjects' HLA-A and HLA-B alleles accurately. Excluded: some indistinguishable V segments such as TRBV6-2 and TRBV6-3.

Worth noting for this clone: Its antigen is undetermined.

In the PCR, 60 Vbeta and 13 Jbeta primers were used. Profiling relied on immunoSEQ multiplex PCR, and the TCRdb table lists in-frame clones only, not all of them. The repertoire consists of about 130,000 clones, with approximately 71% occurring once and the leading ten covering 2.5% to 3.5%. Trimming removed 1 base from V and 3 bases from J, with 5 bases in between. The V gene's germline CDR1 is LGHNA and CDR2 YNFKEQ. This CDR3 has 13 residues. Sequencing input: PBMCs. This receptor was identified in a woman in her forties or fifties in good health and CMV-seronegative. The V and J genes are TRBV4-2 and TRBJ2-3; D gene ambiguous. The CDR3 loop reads CASSQVQTDTQYF. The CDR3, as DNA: TGTGCCAGCAGCCAAGTTCAAACAGATACGCAGTATTTT.